The text below deals with one T cell receptor (beta chain). Its target antigen remains unknown. No base quality values were provided; no much bigger clone lies one nucleotide off. The sample's treatment or condition label is to be understood as: allogeneic hematopoietic cell transplantation with graft depleted of TCRalphabeta T cells and CD19 B cells. TCRalphabeta/CD19-depleted allogeneic hematopoietic cell grafts were given to the transplant recipients, all of whom were children. The CDR3 has 13 amino acids, counting the end cysteine and phenylalanine. Left in the record is the CDR3 DNA by itself, 39 bases read in frame from the first base. Taken from the germline V gene, the CDR1 and CDR2 loops are SQVTM and ANQGSEA. Trimming takes 6 bases from V and 2 bases from J, and the germline ends sit 13 bases apart. This specimen belongs to a study of T-cell reconstitution after alpha-beta-depleted transplantation in children (TCRdb year 2016). About the investigation overall: T-cell immune reconstitution after TCRalphabeta/CD19-depleted allogeneic hematopoietic cell transplantation in children was quantitatively tracked in the study by means of TCR repertoire profiling.

Receptor amplification or capture employed PCR. The sequencer listed for this sample is Illumina HiSeq 2500. TCR library preparation used molecular barcoding, with unique molecular identifiers applied to normalize quantification of the TCRbeta repertoire. The raw public reads went through TCRdb reprocessing: fastp at Q25, MiXCR clone calling, in-frame beta chains kept. Every entry covers one CDR3 protein and lists the most common genes and DNA from its rows. Across this sample there are 200,000 to 250,000 distinct CDR3 sequences, with 9.5% to 13% seen only once. Of the sample, over 25% is held by the ten largest clones. Findings and caveats that apply to the study as a whole: Over the following months the frequencies of hyperexpanded clones went down, and after one year T-cell counts and TCRbeta diversity were mostly credited to newly produced T cells. The high TCRbeta diversity at day 60 in some patients was ascribed to recipient T cells and intrathymic progenitors that had survived conditioning. About two months after transplant, the apparently early recovery of alphabetaT-cell counts reportedly depended on just several hundred clones that had expanded rapidly and came from non-depleted graft cells.

The material was PBMCs, obtained before TCRalphabeta/CD19-depleted stem cell transplant. The rearranged chain carries TRBV29-1 and TRBJ1-1, with the D gene not confidently named. This receptor was taken from a child under two years old with acute myeloid leukemia, due to receive a stem cell transplant. In nucleotides, the sequence is TGCAGCGTGTGGCCGGAAAGTAACACTGAAGCTTTCTTT. It is translated as CSVWPESNTEAFF.